Sequencing of this T cell receptor beta chain was carried out in a study of molecular identifiers for immune sequencing clone quantification. TCRdb independently ran MiXCR on the PCR reads; one entry per CDR3 protein. Among some 41,000 distinct CDR3 sequences listed, around 18% were seen once. This clonotype was seen many times. Its matching antigen is unknown. In germline, CDR1 is LGHDT, CDR2 YNNKEL (reference sequence). CDR3 length: 13 amino acids. Trimming removed 3 bases at V and 4 bases at J, with 7 bases between. Findings and limits, study-wide: Clones that exceeded 20 RNA copies held over 97% of effector molecules, yet under 1% in naive cells. A shared barcode on identical TCR molecules could lead to underestimated sizes for highly expanded clones. Around 940,000 naive cells reportedly did not prevent detection of spiked Jurkat TCR RNA from one cell.

The chain uses TRBV3-1 and TRBJ2-1; D remains unclear. Sample: naive CD8+ T cells from blood, with Jurkat cell RNA spiked in. Subset given: FACS-sorted CD8+CD4-CCR7+CD45RA+ naive T cells. The TCR originated in a human donor in good health. Some libraries in this study had Jurkat cell RNA spiked in. CDR3 DNA sequence: TGTGCCAGCAGCCATGGTACGTACAATGAGCAGTTCTTC. Protein: CASSHGTYNEQFF.